This T cell receptor beta chain came from a study of graft-versus-host responses after intestinal transplantation. Whole-study context: Each recipient received a multivisceral, liver-intestinal, or isolated intestinal graft. Uniformly, recipients were administered anti-thymocyte globulin induction with subsequent tacrolimus and steroids for roughly three years. Findings and caveats of the study: Patients who carried graft-donor T cell macrochimerism also had high graft-versus-host to host-versus-graft clonal ratios in their allografts. GvH clones appeared in recipient marrow, some first in ileum or blood.

Assay: immunoSEQ multiplex PCR; the TCRdb copy retains only in-frame clones and omits some. The table shows over 60,000 clones, with around 86% occurring only once. Once graft tissue had been processed, intraepithelial and lamina propria lymphocytes were released. A remark on this clone: The antigen is undetermined.

This sequence was found in a human patient who received an intestinal transplant, so some T cells may come from the graft donor. This specimen consisted of ileum tissue, obtained more than 350 days after transplant.

CDR3 coding DNA: TGTGCCAGCAGTTTGACTAGCGGGAGAAATGAGCAGTTCTTC. This gives the protein CASSLTSGRNEQFF. The chain is built from TRBV28 and TRBJ2-1; 12 bases agree with TRBD2. Per germline, CDR1 MDHEN and CDR2 SYDVKM. CDR3 length equals 14 residues. The J segment lost 7 bases and the V segment lost 3 bases, leaving 1 base of the junction unmatched.